This T cell receptor beta chain was captured by sequencing in a study of tumour-infiltrating T cells in Burkitt lymphoma. Study details: Productive clonality predicted overall and progression-free survival.

Using immunoSEQ multiplex PCR, the repertoire was profiled, and TCRdb retains in-frame clones only, with some absent. Among around 4,500 clones listed, around 25% were seen once. Germline V lookup: CDR1 SGHRS, CDR2 YFSETQ. The CDR3 runs to 14 residues. The junction had 6 bases not matched to a gene; V was cut back by 5 bases and J by 3 bases. The table lists this clone with a few counts. The origin of this receptor is a human donor with diffuse large B-cell lymphoma. Sequencing used tumor tissue. The J gene is TRBJ1-1, the V gene TRBV5-1; TRBD1 matches at 8 bases. The CDR3 bases are TGCGCCAGCAGTGACAGGGGTGAGTACACTGAAGCTTTCTTT. Amino acid sequence: CASSDRGEYTEAFF.